This T cell receptor beta chain was found in a study of T-cell memory formation after mild COVID-19. About the research overall: Among the donors, TCR clusters were largely specific to each donor.

To note about this clonotype: Its antigen is currently unknown.

The study's findings and limits: Prior to infection, memory already included some responding clones, suggesting cross-reactive memory joined.

TCRdb called the 5' RACE reads again in MiXCR, with one record for every CDR3 protein. Of 550,000 to 650,000 distinct CDR3 sequences listed, roughly 17% are singletons. Germline V CDR1 and CDR2: GTSNPN, SVGIG (reference sequence). V gave up 4 bases and J gave up 5 bases; unmatched junction bases: 6. CDR3 size: 13 residues. The genes are TRBV30 and TRBJ2-5; 8 positions agree with TRBD1. The sample was PBMCs or a T cell subset sorted from them (not recorded which). The source is an adult woman who had mild COVID-19 (a few samples of this study predate the infection). Cell type and time point are not known. This CDR3 is CAWKATGAETQYF. DNA for the CDR3: TGTGCCTGGAAAGCGACAGGGGCTGAGACCCAGTACTTC.